This T cell receptor beta chain derives from a study of Graves' ophthalmopathy and Graves' hyperthyroidism. Those donors who had ophthalmopathy presented with moderate-to-severe activity, a CAS of ≥3, a NOSPECS of ≥4 and a duration under 3 months. Diagnosis was based on clinical symptoms, serum thyroxine, TRAb, thyroid ultrasound and orbital computed tomography. Germline values: CDR1 SNHLY, CDR2 FYNNEI. The ends were cut back, 5 bases at V and 0 bases at J, with 11 bases in the middle. CDR3 length: 15 amino acids. Amplification from RNA transcripts yielded the TCR beta CDR3 regions. An opening RT-PCR round employed HTBI primers and preceded a second-round multiplex PCR. TCRdb reanalysed the multiplex PCR reads using MiXCR and keeps one entry per CDR3 protein. The sample has 210,000 or so distinct CDR3 sequences; 25% to 30% are singletons. Findings and caveats of the study: Also, most clonotypes expanded in the thyroid above 0.001 frequency appeared in blood.

In this sample, this clonotype turned up many times. Its antigen is currently unknown. This receptor was obtained from a man aged 50 to 59 with Graves' ophthalmopathy. Sequencing was done on a sample of peripheral blood. V and J are TRBV2 and TRBJ1-3; D is perhaps TRBD1 (6 bases). In DNA form, the CDR3 reads TGTGCCAGCAGTTCACAGGGAGTCTCTGGAAACACCATATATTTT. Encoded protein: CASSSQGVSGNTIYF.